These 20 T cell receptor beta chains originate from one sample sequenced in a study of blood T cell repertoires in COVID-19. Clones were read by immunoSEQ multiplex PCR, and TCRdb kept only the in-frame ones, dropping some. The data contain around 130,000 clones, 75% to 90% of them singletons. The specimen was peripheral blood. The receptor set was obtained from a man between 60 and 70 years old with active or convalescent COVID-19.

This chain uses TRBV25-1 with TRBJ2-6; D gene unclear. CDR1 and CDR2 from the germline V gene are MGHDK and SYGVNS. V lost 1 base, J lost 0 bases, and 7 bases lay in between. The CDR3 is made up of 16 amino acids. CDR3 DNA: TGTGCCAGCAGTGAATCCTACAGCTCTGGGGCCAACGTCCTGACTTTC. This sequence encodes CASSESYSSGANVLTF.

The chain combines TRBV28 with TRBJ2-2, with unresolved D. Germline CDR1 MDHEN, CDR2 SYDVKM. The V end lost 0 bases, the J end lost 6 bases, and 5 bases lay between the germline ends. This CDR3 region has 13 residues. The CDR3 is CASSLWTPGELFF. The DNA of the CDR3 is TGTGCCAGCAGTTTATGGACTCCCGGGGAGCTGTTTTTT.

This chain joins TRBV15 and TRBJ1-1; D perhaps matches TRBD1 (5 bases). Trimming took off 4 bases at V and 5 bases at J, with 17 bases between the two ends. Per germline, CDR1 LNHNV and CDR2 YYDKDF (reference sequence). The length of the CDR3 is 15 residues. In DNA, the CDR3 is TGTGCCACCAGCAAGCTTTCCGGGGGAGGGACTGAAGCTTTCTTT. This gives the protein CATSKLSGGGTEAFF.

This clone was seen only once. This chain links TRBV7-2 with TRBJ2-2, with a possible D match to TRBD2 (6 bases). Trimming removed 4 bases at V and 0 bases at J, with 15 bases between. The CDR3 is made up of 17 amino acids. Germline V gives CDR1 SGHTA, CDR2 FQGNSA. The CDR3 here is CASSSGPGVSNTGELFF. CDR3 DNA: TGTGCCAGCAGCTCGGGGCCGGGGGTTTCGAACACCGGGGAGCTGTTTTTT.

The CDR3 DNA is TGTGCCAGCAGCCTCCGAGGACAGGGAAAATGGGAGACCCAGTACTTC. Encoded protein: CASSLRGQGKWETQYF. J is TRBJ2-5 and V is TRBV3-1 (or the pseudogene TRBV3-2); 8 nucleotides align to TRBD1. This CDR3 has 16 amino acids. CDR1 is LGHDT, CDR2 YNNKEL, per germline (reference sequence). After removal of 4 bases from V and 5 bases from J, the junction contained 12 bases not matched to a gene.

The chain has TRBV12-3 or TRBV12-4 and TRBJ2-5; D perhaps matches TRBD1 (5 bases). The V and J ends lost 7 bases and 3 bases respectively, with 12 bases between them. The length of the CDR3 is 13 residues. The DNA of the CDR3 is TGTGCCAGCACCGTGACAGTTGAAGAGACCCAGTACTTC. This encodes CASTVTVEETQYF.

The chain uses TRBV18 and TRBJ2-4, with TRBD1 as a possible D gene (6 bases). Germline CDR1 is KGHSH and CDR2 is LQKENI. This CDR3 is built from 13 residues. Trimming pared 3 bases from V and 7 bases from J, leaving 10 bases between. The CDR3 protein is CASSPNRENIQYF. The CDR3 region has the DNA TGTGCCAGCTCACCGAACAGGGAGAACATTCAGTACTTC.

The chain has TRBV4-3 and TRBJ2-2; 10 bases are a match to TRBD1. With 3 bases clipped from V and 5 bases from J, the junction kept 3 bases outside the gene matches. This CDR3 has 15 residues. Germline CDR1 reads LGHNA; CDR2 reads YSLEER. The CDR3 DNA sequence: TGCGCCAGCAGCCAGGGACAGGGGTGGACCGGGGAGCTGTTTTTT. It translates to CASSQGQGWTGELFF.

This chain links TRBV6-5 with TRBJ2-7; 7 bases line up with TRBD2. V gave up 10 bases and J gave up 3 bases; unmatched junction bases: 9. CDR1 MNHEY and CDR2 SVGAGI come from the germline V gene. The CDR3 is made up of 13 amino acids. The DNA of the CDR3 is TGTGCCACCTCTAGGGAGGGAGGCTACGAGCAGTACTTC. Amino acids: CATSREGGYEQYF.

This clone appeared a few times. V usage is TRBV5-4 and J usage is TRBJ2-3; TRBD1 is a possible D gene (5 bases). The CDR3 totals 17 residues. Germline V gene data show CDR1 as SGHNT and CDR2 as YYREEE (reference sequence). V lost 4 bases and J 0 bases, leaving 18 bases between the germline ends. The CDR3 DNA is TGTGCCAGCAGCAGAACCTCAGGGTGGGCTAGCACAGATACGCAGTATTTT. This encodes CASSRTSGWASTDTQYF.

The chain employs TRBV7-2 and TRBJ2-1; 8 nucleotides align to TRBD2. Germline V gene sequence: CDR1 SGHTA, CDR2 FQGNSA. The ends lost 5 bases at V and 7 bases at J; junction bases unmatched: 10. There are 15 residues in the CDR3. CDR3 sequence (DNA): TGTGCCAGCAGCCTTACACAAGCGGGAGCTAATGAGCAGTTCTTC. This gives the protein CASSLTQAGANEQFF. Filled out from reference TRBV7-2 and TRBJ2-1, the complete variable domain reads GAGVSQSPSNKVTEKGKDVELRCDPISGHTALYWYRQSLGQGLEFLIYFQGNSAPDKSGLPSDRFSAERTGGSVSTLTIQRTQQEDSAVYLCASSLTQAGANEQFFGPGTRLTVL.

This clone showed up just once. The rearrangement uses TRBV7-9 and TRBJ1-1, with 9 bases identical to TRBD1. The V and J ends lost 4 bases and 4 bases, in that order; junction bases with no gene match: 4. The CDR3 runs 14 residues. CDR1 and CDR2 from the germline V gene are SEHNR and FQNEAQ (reference sequence). The CDR3 region has the DNA TGTGCCAGCAGCTCGAAGGACAGGGGCACTGAAGCTTTCTTT. Translating it yields CASSSKDRGTEAFF. Variable domain in full (rest from reference TRBV7-9 and TRBJ1-1): DTGVSQNPRHKITKRGQNVTFRCDPISEHNRLYWYRQTLGQGPEFLTYFQNEAQLEKSRLLSDRFSAERPKGSFSTLEIQRTEQGDSAMYLCASSSKDRGTEAFFGQGTRLTVV.

The V call is TRBV5-3, the J call TRBJ2-2; 10 positions match TRBD2. TRBV5-3 is an open reading frame, and its role is uncertain. V shed 2 bases and J 6 bases; nucleotides not matched to a gene: 7. The CDR3 runs to 16 residues. CDR3 DNA: TGTGCCAGAAGCTTAGGGGCTAGCGGGAGTGCCGGGGAGCTGTTTTTT. Protein: CARSLGASGSAGELFF.

The J gene is TRBJ1-5, the V gene TRBV21-1; the D call in the table, TRBD1, was not verified against the DNA. TRBV21-1 represents a pseudogene. This CDR3 has 16 amino acids. CDR3 amino acids: CASSKGVGRSNQPQHF. The CDR3 nucleotides are TGTGCCAGCAGCAAAGGGGTGGGGCGGAGCAATCAGCCCCAGCATTTT.

J is TRBJ2-1 and V is TRBV29-1; D possibly corresponds to TRBD1 (6 bases). V gave up 2 bases and J gave up 7 bases, with 12 bases separating them. The CDR3 sequence is 13 residues long. CDR1 is SQVTM, CDR2 ANQGSEA, per germline. In nucleotides, the CDR3 is TGCAGCGTTGAACTTAACAGGGTGAATGAGCAGTTCTTC. As protein: CSVELNRVNEQFF.

The chain recombines TRBV13 with TRBJ2-6; possibly TRBD1 for D (5 bases). V lost 4 bases to trimming and J lost 1 base, with 8 bases between them. Germline V gene lookup returns CDR1 PRHDT and CDR2 FYEKMQ (reference sequence). The CDR3 extends over 15 amino acids. CDR3 residues: CASSSRVSGANVLTF. CDR3 nucleotide sequence: TGTGCCAGCAGCTCCAGGGTATCTGGGGCCAACGTCCTGACTTTC.

CDR3 sequence: CASSPPERELGDTQYF. The CDR3 DNA sequence: TGTGCCAGCAGCCCTCCTGAGCGGGAGCTTGGAGATACGCAGTATTTT. The V gene is TRBV7-8, the J gene TRBJ2-3, with 8 nucleotides matching TRBD2. This CDR3 has 16 residues. V shed 5 bases, J shed 5 bases, and the junction held 12 bases outside the gene matches. Germline V CDR1 and CDR2: SGHVS, FQNEAQ.

This clone was found a few times. This sequence joins TRBV5-8 and TRBJ2-7, with 7 bases matching TRBD2. The CDR3 has 16 residues. The germline gives CDR1 SGHTS, CDR2 YDEGEE. V gave up 0 bases and J gave up 2 bases; unmatched junction bases: 8. The CDR3 loop reads CASSLGPSGGPYEQYF. The CDR3 DNA reads as TGTGCCAGCAGCTTGGGTCCTAGCGGAGGCCCCTACGAGCAGTACTTC.

Remarks on this clone: At one end, the junction sequence differs from germline, possibly due to a read error. V and J are TRBV6-5 and TRBJ2-7; 14 positions agree with TRBD2. Germline V CDR1 and CDR2: MNHEY, SVGAGI. The CDR3 covers 15 residues. CDR3 sequence reads: CASSNSGLAGEEQYF. CDR3 DNA: TGTGCCAGCAGTAACTCGGGACTAGCGGGAGAAGAGCAGTACTTC.

The chain employs TRBV24-1 and TRBJ2-2, with D possibly TRBD2 on 6 matching bases. The CDR3 has 14 residues. CDR1 is KGHDR and CDR2 is SFDVKD in the germline V gene. Trimming removed 4 bases from V and 3 bases from J, with 8 bases in between. CDR3 residues: CATSEWGDTGELFF. The CDR3, as DNA: TGTGCCACCAGTGAGTGGGGGGACACCGGGGAGCTGTTTTTT.